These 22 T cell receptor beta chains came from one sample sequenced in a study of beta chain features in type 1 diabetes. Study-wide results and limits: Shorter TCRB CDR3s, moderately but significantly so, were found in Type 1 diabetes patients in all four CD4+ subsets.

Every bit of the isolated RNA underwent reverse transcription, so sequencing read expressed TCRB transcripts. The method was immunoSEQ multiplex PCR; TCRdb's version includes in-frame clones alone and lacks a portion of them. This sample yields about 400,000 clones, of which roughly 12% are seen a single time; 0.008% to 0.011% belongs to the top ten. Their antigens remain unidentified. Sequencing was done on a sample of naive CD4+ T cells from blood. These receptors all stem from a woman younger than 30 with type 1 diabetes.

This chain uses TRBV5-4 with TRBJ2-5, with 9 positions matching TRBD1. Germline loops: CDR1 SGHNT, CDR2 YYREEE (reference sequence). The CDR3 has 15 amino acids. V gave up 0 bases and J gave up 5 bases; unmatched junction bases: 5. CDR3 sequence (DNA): TGTGCCAGCAGCTTGGCCGGGACAGGGTGGGAGACCCAGTACTTC. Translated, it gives CASSLAGTGWETQYF.

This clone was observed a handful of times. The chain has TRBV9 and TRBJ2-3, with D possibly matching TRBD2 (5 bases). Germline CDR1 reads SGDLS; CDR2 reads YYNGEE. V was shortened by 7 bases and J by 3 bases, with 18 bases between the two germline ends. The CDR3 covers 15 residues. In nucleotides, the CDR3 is TGTGCCAGCTATCTTTCGGAAAGGAGGACAGATACGCAGTATTTT. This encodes CASYLSERRTDTQYF. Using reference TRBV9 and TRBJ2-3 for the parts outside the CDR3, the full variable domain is DSGVTQTPKHLITATGQRVTLRCSPRSGDLSVYWYQQSLDQGLQFLIQYYNGEERAKGNILERFSAQQFPDLHSELNLSSLELGDSALYFCASYLSERRTDTQYFGPGTRLTVL.

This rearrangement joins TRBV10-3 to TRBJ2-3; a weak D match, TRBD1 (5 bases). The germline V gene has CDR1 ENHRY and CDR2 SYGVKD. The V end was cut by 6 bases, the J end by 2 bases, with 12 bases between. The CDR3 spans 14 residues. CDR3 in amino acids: CAIRIGRDTDTQYF. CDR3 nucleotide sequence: TGTGCCATCAGAATCGGCAGGGACACAGATACGCAGTATTTT.

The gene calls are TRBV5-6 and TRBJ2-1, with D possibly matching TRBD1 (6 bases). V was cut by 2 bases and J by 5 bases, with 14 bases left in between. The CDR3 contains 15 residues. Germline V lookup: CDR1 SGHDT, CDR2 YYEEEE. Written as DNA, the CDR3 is TGTGCCAGCAGCTTACAGGGACCGACGAACAATGAGCAGTTCTTC. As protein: CASSLQGPTNNEQFF. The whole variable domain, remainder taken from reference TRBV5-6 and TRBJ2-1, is DAGVTQSPTHLIKTRGQQVTLRCSPKSGHDTVSWYQQALGQGPQFIFQYYEEEERQRGNFPDRFSGHQFPNYSSELNVNALLLGDSALYLCASSLQGPTNNEQFFGPGTRLTVL.

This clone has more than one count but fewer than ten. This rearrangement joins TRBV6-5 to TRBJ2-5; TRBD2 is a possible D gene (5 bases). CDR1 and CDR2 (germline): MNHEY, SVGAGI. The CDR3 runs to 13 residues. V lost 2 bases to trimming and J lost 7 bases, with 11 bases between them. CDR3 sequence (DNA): TGTGCCAGCAGTTACCAGGCCGAGGGGACCCAGTACTTC. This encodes CASSYQAEGTQYF.

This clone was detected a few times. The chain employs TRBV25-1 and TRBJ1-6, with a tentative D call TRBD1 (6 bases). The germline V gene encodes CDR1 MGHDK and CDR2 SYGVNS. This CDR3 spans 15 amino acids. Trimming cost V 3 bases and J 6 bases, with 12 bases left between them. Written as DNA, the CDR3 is TGTGCCAGCAGTGACAGGGGCCGGGGTAATTCACCCCTCCACTTT. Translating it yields CASSDRGRGNSPLHF.

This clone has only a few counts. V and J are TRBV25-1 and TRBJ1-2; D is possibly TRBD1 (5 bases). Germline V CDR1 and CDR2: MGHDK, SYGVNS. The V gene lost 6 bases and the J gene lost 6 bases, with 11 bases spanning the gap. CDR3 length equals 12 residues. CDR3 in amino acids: CASRSPDNGYTF. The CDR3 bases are TGTGCCAGCAGATCACCGGACAATGGCTACACCTTC.

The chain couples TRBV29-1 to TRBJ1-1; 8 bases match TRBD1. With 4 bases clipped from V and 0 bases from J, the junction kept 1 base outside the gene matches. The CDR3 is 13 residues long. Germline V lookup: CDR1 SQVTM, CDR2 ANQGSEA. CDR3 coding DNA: TGCAGCGTTGGGGGACAGGTGAACACTGAAGCTTTCTTT. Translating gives CSVGGQVNTEAFF. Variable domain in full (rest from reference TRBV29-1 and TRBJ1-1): SAVISQKPSRDICQRGTSLTIQCQVDSQVTMMFWYRQQPGQSLTLIATANQGSEATYESGFVIDKFPISRPNLTFSTLTVSNMSPEDSSIYLCSVGGQVNTEAFFGQGTRLTVV.

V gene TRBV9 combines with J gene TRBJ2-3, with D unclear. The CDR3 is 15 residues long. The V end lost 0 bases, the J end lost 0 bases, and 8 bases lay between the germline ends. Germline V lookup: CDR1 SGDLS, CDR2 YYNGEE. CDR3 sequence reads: CASSVGPPSTDTQYF. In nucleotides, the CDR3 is TGTGCCAGCAGCGTAGGGCCACCTAGCACAGATACGCAGTATTTT. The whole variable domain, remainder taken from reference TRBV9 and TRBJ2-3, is DSGVTQTPKHLITATGQRVTLRCSPRSGDLSVYWYQQSLDQGLQFLIQYYNGEERAKGNILERFSAQQFPDLHSELNLSSLELGDSALYFCASSVGPPSTDTQYFGPGTRLTVL.

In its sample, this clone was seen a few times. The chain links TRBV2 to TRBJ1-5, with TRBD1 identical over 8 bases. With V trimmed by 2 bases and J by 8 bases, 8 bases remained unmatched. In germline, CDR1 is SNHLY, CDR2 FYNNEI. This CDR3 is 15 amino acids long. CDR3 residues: CASSETGQGEKPQHF. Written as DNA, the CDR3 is TGTGCCAGCAGTGAAACCGGACAGGGAGAGAAGCCCCAGCATTTT.

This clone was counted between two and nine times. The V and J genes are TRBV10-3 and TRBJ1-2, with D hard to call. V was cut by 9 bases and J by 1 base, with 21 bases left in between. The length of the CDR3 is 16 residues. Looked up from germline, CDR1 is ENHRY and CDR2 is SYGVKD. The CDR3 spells CAMGRGGRLGNYGYTF. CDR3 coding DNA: TGTGCCATGGGCCGGGGAGGACGTTTGGGTAACTATGGCTACACCTTC.

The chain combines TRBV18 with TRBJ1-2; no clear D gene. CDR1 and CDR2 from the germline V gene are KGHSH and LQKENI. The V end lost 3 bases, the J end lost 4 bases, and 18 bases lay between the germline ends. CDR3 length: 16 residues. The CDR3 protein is CASSPREVGGGYGYTF. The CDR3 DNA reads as TGTGCCAGCTCACCTCGAGAGGTTGGAGGTGGCTATGGCTACACCTTC.

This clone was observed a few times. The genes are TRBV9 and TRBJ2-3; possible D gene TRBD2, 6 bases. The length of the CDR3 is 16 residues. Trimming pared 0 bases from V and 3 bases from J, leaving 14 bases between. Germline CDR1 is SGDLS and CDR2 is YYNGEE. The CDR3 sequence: CASSVDLAGRTDTQYF. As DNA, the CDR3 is TGTGCCAGCAGCGTAGATTTGGCGGGAAGAACAGATACGCAGTATTTT.

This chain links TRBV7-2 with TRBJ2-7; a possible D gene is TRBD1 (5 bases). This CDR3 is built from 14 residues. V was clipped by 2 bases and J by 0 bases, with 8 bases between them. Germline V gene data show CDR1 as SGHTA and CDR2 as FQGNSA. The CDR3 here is CASSLPTVSYEQYF. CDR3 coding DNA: TGTGCCAGCAGCTTACCGACAGTCTCCTACGAGCAGTACTTC.

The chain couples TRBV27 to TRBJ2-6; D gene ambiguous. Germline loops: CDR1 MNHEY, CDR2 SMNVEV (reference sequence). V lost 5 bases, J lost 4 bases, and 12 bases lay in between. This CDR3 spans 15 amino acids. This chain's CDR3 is CASSALGAGANVLTF. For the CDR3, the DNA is TGTGCCAGCAGTGCCCTTGGAGCCGGGGCCAACGTCCTGACTTTC. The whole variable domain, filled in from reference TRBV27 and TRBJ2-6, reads EAQVTQNPRYLITVTGKKLTVTCSQNMNHEYMSWYRQDPGLGLRQIYYSMNVEVTDKGDVPEGYKVSRKEKRNFPLILESPSPNQTSLYFCASSALGAGANVLTFGAGSRLTVL.

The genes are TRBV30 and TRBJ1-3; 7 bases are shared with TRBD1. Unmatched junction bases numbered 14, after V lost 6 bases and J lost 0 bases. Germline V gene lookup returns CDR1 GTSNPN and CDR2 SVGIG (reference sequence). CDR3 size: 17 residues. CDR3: CACINRGDIVSGNTIYF. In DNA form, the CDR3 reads TGTGCCTGCATAAACAGGGGCGATATCGTCTCTGGAAACACCATATATTTT.

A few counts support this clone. Written as DNA, the CDR3 is TGTGCCAGCAGTAGGGGGGGGGACTCCCAGTACTTC. This sequence encodes CASSRGGDSQYF. V usage is TRBV25-1 and J usage is TRBJ2-5; possible D gene TRBD2, 7 bases. In germline, CDR1 is MGHDK, CDR2 SYGVNS. The CDR3 sequence is 12 residues long. Deletions cut 5 bases from V and 9 bases from J, with 13 bases between.

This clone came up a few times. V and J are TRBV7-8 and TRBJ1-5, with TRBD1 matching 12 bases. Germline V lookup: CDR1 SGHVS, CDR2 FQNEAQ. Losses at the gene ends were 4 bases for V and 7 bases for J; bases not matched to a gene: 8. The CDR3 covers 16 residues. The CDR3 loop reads CASSYTGTGGFQPQHF. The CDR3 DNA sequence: TGTGCCAGCAGCTATACCGGGACAGGGGGCTTCCAGCCCCAGCATTTT.

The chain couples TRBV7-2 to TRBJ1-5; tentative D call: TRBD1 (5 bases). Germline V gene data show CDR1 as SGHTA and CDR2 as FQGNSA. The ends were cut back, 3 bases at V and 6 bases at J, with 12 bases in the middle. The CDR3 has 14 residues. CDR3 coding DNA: TGTGCCAGCAGCTTGTGGGGGGTCGCTCAGCCCCAGCATTTT. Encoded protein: CASSLWGVAQPQHF.

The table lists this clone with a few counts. Here the CDR3 DNA reads TGTGCCAGCAGCGTAGCAGGGGGAACTTCGAAAGATAACTATGGCTACACCTTC. Encoded protein: CASSVAGGTSKDNYGYTF. This rearrangement joins TRBV9 to TRBJ1-2; 7 bases fit TRBD1. This CDR3 comprises 18 residues. The junction had 12 bases not matched to a gene; V was cut back by 0 bases and J by 1 base. Germline CDR1 reads SGDLS; CDR2 reads YYNGEE.

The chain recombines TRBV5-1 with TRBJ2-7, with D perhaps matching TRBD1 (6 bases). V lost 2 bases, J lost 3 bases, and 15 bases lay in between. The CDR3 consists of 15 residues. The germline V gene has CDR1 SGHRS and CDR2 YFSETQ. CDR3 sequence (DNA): TGCGCCAGCAGCTTTACACCAGGGGACCTCTACGAGCAGTACTTC. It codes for CASSFTPGDLYEQYF. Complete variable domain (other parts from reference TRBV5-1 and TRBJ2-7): KAGVTQTPRYLIKTRGQQVTLSCSPISGHRSVSWYQQTPGQGLQFLFEYFSETQRNKGNFPGRFSGRQFSNSRSEMNVSTLELGDSALYLCASSFTPGDLYEQYFGPGTRLTVT.

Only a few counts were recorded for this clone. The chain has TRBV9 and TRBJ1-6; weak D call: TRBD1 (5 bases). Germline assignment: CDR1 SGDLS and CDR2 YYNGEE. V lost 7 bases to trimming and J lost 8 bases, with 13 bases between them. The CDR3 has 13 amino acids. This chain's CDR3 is CASREGTDSPLHF. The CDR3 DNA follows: TGTGCCAGCCGGGAGGGGACGGATTCACCCCTCCACTTT. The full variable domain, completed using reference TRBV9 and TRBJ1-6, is DSGVTQTPKHLITATGQRVTLRCSPRSGDLSVYWYQQSLDQGLQFLIQYYNGEERAKGNILERFSAQQFPDLHSELNLSSLELGDSALYFCASREGTDSPLHFGNGTRLTVT.